This is a list of T cell receptor beta chains from one sample in a study of CD8+CD57+ T cells in acquired aplastic anemia. In TCRdb, the reads were re-called with MiXCR into one record per CDR3 protein. The sample comprises fewer than 250,000 distinct CDR3 sequences, roughly 56% of which are singletons, and roughly 15% rests with the top ten. The sequencing sample was made of sorted CD4+, CD8+, or CD8+CD57+ T cells (not recorded which) from PBMCs. The receptors come from a human donor in good health, serving as a control. CDR3s include the opening cysteine and the closing phenylalanine or tryptophan. D genes are given only for firm matches. Rows may omit the clone size; those that give it use once, few, many or a size class.

D: .
J: TRBJ2-3
V: TRBV7-6
size: many
CDR3: CASSLAAPTGTQYF
DNA: TGTGCCAGCAGCTTAGCGGCGCCCACAGGTACGCAGTATTTT

D: TRBD1
J: TRBJ1-3
V: TRBV6-2/TRBV6-3
size: many
CDR3: CASSSGQATDGNTIYF
DNA: TGTGCCAGCAGTTCCGGACAGGCCACCGATGGAAACACCATATATTTT

D: .
J: TRBJ1-1
V: TRBV25-1
size: .
CDR3: CASSEWGRVDTEAFF
DNA: TGTGCCAGCAGTGAATGGGGTAGGGTAGACACTGAAGCTTTCTTT

D: TRBD1
J: TRBJ2-3
V: TRBV7-9
size: once
CDR3: CASSPGTGGLDTQYF
DNA: TGTGCCAGCAGCCCGGGGACAGGGGGGCTAGATACGCAGTATTTT

D: .
J: TRBJ1-2
V: TRBV10-3
size: .
CDR3: CAISVQNANYGYTF
DNA: TGTGCCATCAGTGTACAGAACGCTAACTATGGCTACACCTTC

D: .
J: TRBJ2-1
V: TRBV10-3
size: .
CDR3: CAIRQGGSYNEQFF
DNA: TGTGCCATCAGGCAGGGGGGGTCCTACAATGAGCAGTTCTTC

D: .
J: TRBJ2-1
V: TRBV6-5
size: once
CDR3: CASSLLVLGRPSYNEQFF
DNA: TGTGCCAGCAGTTTATTGGTCCTCGGCAGGCCGTCCTACAATGAGCAGTTCTTC

D: .
J: TRBJ2-7
V: TRBV7-6
size: .
CDR3: CASSLGHDGAYEQYF
DNA: TGTGCCAGCAGCTTAGGCCACGACGGCGCCTACGAGCAGTACTTC

D: .
J: TRBJ1-2
V: TRBV9
size: .
CDR3: CASSVNPTGGTNYGYTF
DNA: TGTGCCAGCAGCGTAAACCCGACGGGGGGGACTAACTATGGCTACACCTTC

D: .
J: TRBJ1-5
V: TRBV15
size: .
CDR3: CATSRDHFQGHNSNQPQHF
DNA: TGTGCCACCAGCAGAGATCACTTTCAAGGCCACAATAGCAATCAGCCCCAGCATTTT

D: TRBD2
J: TRBJ2-1
V: TRBV2
size: .
CDR3: CASRYSGGAVYNEQFF
DNA: TGTGCCAGCAGGTATAGCGGGGGGGCGGTCTACAATGAGCAGTTCTTC

D: .
J: TRBJ2-5
V: TRBV30
size: many
CDR3: CAWTRQGGQETQYF
DNA: TGTGCCTGGACTCGCCAAGGAGGGCAAGAGACCCAGTACTTC

D: TRBD1
J: TRBJ2-4
V: TRBV7-2
size: many
CDR3: CASSYGTVSALAKNIQYF
DNA: TGTGCCAGCAGCTACGGGACAGTAAGCGCCCTAGCCAAAAACATTCAGTACTTC

D: .
J: TRBJ1-1
V: TRBV20-1
size: many
CDR3: CSARSFDRLNTEAFF
DNA: TGCAGTGCTCGTTCCTTTGACAGGCTGAACACTGAAGCTTTCTTT

D: TRBD1
J: TRBJ1-1
V: TRBV24-1
size: .
CDR3: CATSKRGQPPFEAEAFF
DNA: TGTGCCACCAGCAAGCGGGGACAGCCTCCGTTTGAGGCTGAAGCTTTCTTT

D: TRBD1
J: TRBJ1-2
V: TRBV20-1
size: many
CDR3: CSAKSAGTGVLVYGYTF
DNA: TGCAGTGCTAAGAGTGCCGGGACAGGGGTTTTGGTCTATGGCTACACCTTC

D: TRBD2
J: TRBJ2-3
V: TRBV12-3/TRBV12-4
size: few
CDR3: CASSIAGSTDTQYF
DNA: TGTGCCAGCAGTATAGCGGGAAGCACAGATACGCAGTATTTT